These 28 T cell receptor beta chains share one sample of origin, sequenced in a study of T cell responses to AZD1222 COVID-19 vaccine. Measured with immunoSEQ multiplex PCR; TCRdb has only the in-frame clones, and not every one. The repertoire has about 140,000 clones, 70% to 90% of them found once; the top ten carry about 4.8%. The sequenced sample was peripheral blood, obtained on day 0 of AZD1222 vaccination. All receptors come from an adult in good health.

This clone came up a few times. V usage is TRBV4-2 and J usage is TRBJ2-2, with TRBD2 matching over 9 bases. V was clipped by 0 bases and J by 2 bases; unmatched bases: 4. There are 17 residues in the CDR3. Per the germline V gene, CDR1 is LGHNA and CDR2 is YNFKEQ. CDR3 bases: TGTGCCAGCAGCCAAGATACAGCGGGGGGTAACACCGGGGAGCTGTTTTTT. This gives the protein CASSQDTAGGNTGELFF.

The chain is built from TRBV10-2 and TRBJ2-1; tentative D call: TRBD1 (5 bases). Trimming removed 8 bases from V and 6 bases from J, with 11 bases in between. Germline V gene data show CDR1 as WSHSY and CDR2 as SAAADI. The CDR3 extends over 12 amino acids. In DNA, the CDR3 is TGCGCCAGCCAGGGTAGTATCAATGAGCAGTTCTTC. It specifies CASQGSINEQFF.

The V and J genes are TRBV7-8 and TRBJ2-7; D is perhaps TRBD2 (6 bases). V lost 0 bases, J lost 5 bases, and 17 bases lay in between. Germline lookup yields CDR1 SGHVS and CDR2 FQNEAQ. The CDR3 has 16 amino acids. The CDR3 DNA reads TGTGCCAGCAGCTTAGCGCCGGGGGAAGTGTCCCACGAGCAGTACTTC. It encodes CASSLAPGEVSHEQYF. The complete variable domain, with remaining parts taken from reference TRBV7-8 and TRBJ2-7, reads GAGVSQSPRYKVAKRGQDVALRCDPISGHVSLFWYQQALGQGPEFLTYFQNEAQLDKSGLPSDRFFAERPEGSVSTLKIQRTQQEDSAVYLCASSLAPGEVSHEQYFGPGTRLTVT.

V is TRBV29-1 and J is TRBJ2-7; TRBD1 aligns across 11 bases. Trimming removed 7 bases from V and 7 bases from J; junction bases left unmatched: 9. This CDR3 has 13 amino acids. Germline-derived CDR1 and CDR2 are SQVTM and ANQGSEA. CDR3 bases: TGCAGCGGCCGGACAGGGGGCTTGGGGGAGCAGTACTTC. Protein: CSGRTGGLGEQYF.

This rearrangement joins TRBV2 to TRBJ2-5; 10 nucleotides line up with TRBD1. Trimming at V came to 6 bases and at J to 4 bases, leaving 5 bases not matched to a gene. There are 14 residues in the CDR3. Germline loops: CDR1 SNHLY, CDR2 FYNNEI. The CDR3 DNA is TGTGCCAGCAGGGTGGACAGGGGGTCAGAGACCCAGTACTTC. It yields the protein CASRVDRGSETQYF.

V and J are TRBV19 and TRBJ1-3; D is unresolved. CDR1 LNHDA and CDR2 SQIVND come from the germline V gene (reference sequence). V lost 7 bases, J lost 0 bases, and 10 bases lay in between. This CDR3 has 14 amino acids. The CDR3 loop is CASTLRSSGNTIYF. CDR3 coding DNA: TGTGCCAGTACCCTTAGGAGCTCTGGAAACACCATATATTTT. Filled out from reference TRBV19 and TRBJ1-3, the complete variable domain reads DGGITQSPKYLFRKEGQNVTLSCEQNLNHDAMYWYRQDPGQGLRLIYYSQIVNDFQKGDIAEGYSVSREKKESFPLTVTSAQKNPTAFYLCASTLRSSGNTIYFGEGSWLTVV.

The CDR3 sequence: CASSQDVGNYGYTF. Written as DNA, the CDR3 is TGTGCCAGCAGCCAAGATGTGGGGAACTATGGCTACACCTTC. The V and J genes are TRBV3-1 (or the pseudogene TRBV3-2) and TRBJ1-2; D remains ambiguous. The CDR3 sequence is 14 residues long. V dropped 0 bases and J dropped 2 bases, with 7 bases sitting between them. Germline lookup yields CDR1 LGHDT and CDR2 YNNKEL (reference sequence).

The chain recombines TRBV7-8 with TRBJ2-1, with 9 bases that match TRBD2. The CDR3 is 20 residues long. V gave up 7 bases and J gave up 1 base; unmatched junction bases: 20. Germline V CDR1 and CDR2: SGHVS, FQNEAQ. CDR3 region: CASTPTSAVAGGRSYNEQFF. The CDR3 DNA is TGTGCCAGCACCCCGACGTCGGCGGTGGCGGGAGGGCGGTCCTACAATGAGCAGTTCTTC.

The rearrangement links TRBV2 to TRBJ2-1; a weak D match, TRBD1 (7 bases). The CDR3 has 14 amino acids. Germline V gene lookup returns CDR1 SNHLY and CDR2 FYNNEI. V was shortened by 8 bases and J by 1 base, with 12 bases between the two germline ends. The DNA of the CDR3 is TGTGCCAGCTGCGGGACAGTTTCCTACAATGAGCAGTTCTTC. Translating gives CASCGTVSYNEQFF.

The V gene is TRBV7-9, the J gene TRBJ1-1; D might be TRBD1 (5 bases). V was clipped by 5 bases and J by 1 base, with 17 bases between them. Germline CDR1 SEHNR, CDR2 FQNEAQ (reference sequence). This CDR3 spans 16 amino acids. The CDR3 nucleotides are TGTGCCAGCAGCCCAAACCCCGGTGGGGGGAACACTGAAGCTTTCTTT. Translation: CASSPNPGGGNTEAFF.

This clone was observed a single time. The V and J genes are TRBV3-1 (or the pseudogene TRBV3-2) and TRBJ2-7, with TRBD2 matching 10 bases. CDR1 is LGHDT, CDR2 YNNKEL, per germline (reference sequence). With 4 bases clipped from V and 3 bases from J, the junction kept 3 bases outside the gene matches. The CDR3 is 14 amino acids. Here the CDR3 reads CASSLTSGYYEQYF. The CDR3 nucleotides are TGTGCCAGCAGCCTGACTAGCGGGTACTACGAGCAGTACTTC.

The chain uses TRBV5-5 and TRBJ1-1; no definite D call. CDR3 size: 15 residues. The germline gives CDR1 SGHKS, CDR2 YYEKEE (reference sequence). Trimming stripped 0 bases from V and 3 bases from J, with 12 bases between. CDR3 DNA sequence: TGTGCCAGCAGCTTGGATGCACACCCCTACACTGAAGCTTTCTTT. Protein product: CASSLDAHPYTEAFF.

This chain connects TRBV3-1 (or the pseudogene TRBV3-2) to TRBJ2-2; either TRBD1 or TRBD2 may supply D (5 bases each). V lost 2 bases and J lost 6, with 19 bases in between. The CDR3 has 17 amino acids. Germline V lookup: CDR1 LGHDT, CDR2 YNNKEL (reference sequence). The CDR3 is CASSQRIGAGSSGELFF. The CDR3 DNA sequence: TGTGCCAGCAGCCAAAGAATCGGGGCAGGGAGTTCCGGGGAGCTGTTTTTT.

This chain links TRBV5-1 with TRBJ2-1; weak D call: TRBD2 (6 bases). Germline CDR1 reads SGHRS; CDR2 reads YFSETQ. This CDR3 comprises 15 residues. Trimming stripped 5 bases from V and 0 bases from J, with 12 bases between. The CDR3, as DNA: TGCGCCAGCAGTGGGGGGAGAGGCTCCTACAATGAGCAGTTCTTC. This encodes CASSGGRGSYNEQFF.

J is TRBJ1-2 and V is TRBV15, with unresolved D. Germline V lookup: CDR1 LNHNV, CDR2 YYDKDF (reference sequence). The V end lost 1 base, the J end lost 2 bases, and 8 bases lay between the germline ends. CDR3 length equals 14 residues. This CDR3 is CATSRGAENYGYTF. In DNA, the CDR3 is TGTGCCACCAGCAGAGGAGCGGAGAACTATGGCTACACCTTC.

The V gene is TRBV6-5, the J gene TRBJ2-7, with D possibly being TRBD1 or TRBD2 (5 bases each). Looked up from germline, CDR1 is MNHEY and CDR2 is SVGAGI. The CDR3 contains 14 residues. Trimming took off 6 bases at V and 1 base at J, with 13 bases between the two ends. Here the CDR3 DNA reads TGTGCCAGCAGCGCCCGAGGGGCTTCCTACGAGCAGTACTTC. Translated: CASSARGASYEQYF.

The chain couples TRBV9 to TRBJ2-1; D gene unclear. The CDR3 consists of 14 residues. Germline CDR1 and CDR2: SGDLS and YYNGEE. V lost 2 bases to trimming and J lost 4 bases, with 10 bases between them. The CDR3 DNA reads as TGTGCCAGCAGCGTGGAGAGCCGGTACAATGAGCAGTTCTTC. Its protein product is CASSVESRYNEQFF.

This chain joins TRBV19 and TRBJ1-6; D is unclear. V was cut by 7 bases and J by 7 bases, with 17 bases left in between. Germline V gene data show CDR1 as LNHDA and CDR2 as SQIVND (reference sequence). This CDR3 has 15 residues. The CDR3 DNA is TGTGCCAGTAACTTCGACGGTCGTTTAAATTCACCCCTCCACTTT. Protein sequence: CASNFDGRLNSPLHF.

The chain combines TRBV25-1 with TRBJ1-1; D may be TRBD1 (5 bases). V lost 4 bases to trimming and J lost 5 bases, with 11 bases between them. CDR3 length equals 13 residues. Germline loops: CDR1 MGHDK, CDR2 SYGVNS. The CDR3 loop is CASSGQGMTEAFF. The CDR3 DNA reads TGTGCCAGCAGTGGGCAGGGTATGACTGAAGCTTTCTTT. Drawing the rest from reference TRBV25-1 and TRBJ1-1, the complete variable domain is EADIYQTPRYLVIGTGKKITLECSQTMGHDKMYWYQQDPGMELHLIHYSYGVNSTEKGDLSSESTVSRIRTEHFPLTLESARPSHTSQYLCASSGQGMTEAFFGQGTRLTVV.

This rearrangement joins TRBV10-1 to TRBJ2-7; a possible D gene is TRBD1 (6 bases). This CDR3 is built from 14 residues. Germline CDR1 reads WNHNN; CDR2 reads SYGVQD (reference sequence). Trimming stripped 3 bases from V and 3 bases from J, with 12 bases between. DNA of the CDR3: TGCGCCAGCAGTGAAGGGGGTGAGGGCTACGAGCAGTACTTC. Translated: CASSEGGEGYEQYF.

CDR3 residues: CASSLWTHWDEQYF. DNA of the CDR3: TGTGCCAGCTCTTTGTGGACCCATTGGGACGAGCAGTACTTC. The gene calls are TRBV27 and TRBJ2-7; no firm D call. CDR3 length: 14 amino acids. The germline V gene has CDR1 MNHEY and CDR2 SMNVEV (reference sequence). Trimming cost V 8 bases and J 5 bases, with 19 bases left between them.

This rearrangement joins TRBV9 to TRBJ1-1, with a tentative D call TRBD1 (6 bases). CDR3 length equals 15 residues. The germline V gene has CDR1 SGDLS and CDR2 YYNGEE. The V end lost 0 bases, the J end lost 1 base, and 10 bases lay between the germline ends. This chain's CDR3 is CASSVGIQGNTEAFF. CDR3 coding DNA: TGTGCCAGCAGCGTAGGGATACAGGGGAACACTGAAGCTTTCTTT.

The genes are TRBV25-1 and TRBJ1-2; no clear D. Trimming stripped 2 bases from V and 5 bases from J, with 9 bases between. CDR1 and CDR2 (germline): MGHDK, SYGVNS. The CDR3 sequence is 13 residues long. The CDR3 DNA reads as TGTGCCAGCAGTGAAAGGACCCGATATGGCTACACCTTC. The encoded protein is CASSERTRYGYTF.

V and J are TRBV11-2 and TRBJ1-4; D is ambiguous. Germline CDR1 is SGHAT and CDR2 is FQNNGV. The CDR3 loop spans 13 amino acids. The germline V and J ends were trimmed by 5 bases and 4 bases, with 8 bases remaining between them. The CDR3 nucleotides read TGTGCCAGCAGCGCTGGCCTTAATGAAAAACTGTTTTTT. Encoded protein: CASSAGLNEKLFF.

The genes are TRBV2 and TRBJ1-5; no clear D gene. Trimming removed 2 bases at V and 9 bases at J, with 8 bases between. Germline CDR1 reads SNHLY; CDR2 reads FYNNEI. This CDR3 region has 12 residues. CDR3 loop: CASSETDWPQHF. In DNA form, the CDR3 reads TGTGCCAGCAGTGAAACAGATTGGCCCCAGCATTTT.

The chain couples TRBV29-1 to TRBJ2-7, with no clear D. Deletions cut 7 bases from V and 2 bases from J, with 9 bases between. This CDR3 region has 11 residues. The germline gives CDR1 SQVTM, CDR2 ANQGSEA. The CDR3 bases are TGCAGCGCACAACATGCCTACGAGCAGTACTTC. This codes for CSAQHAYEQYF.

Points on this clone: The sample holds other DNA sequences that translate to the same CDR3. V is TRBV6-5 and J is TRBJ1-3; TRBD1 agrees at 8 bases. This CDR3 comprises 16 residues. V was clipped by 0 bases and J by 0 bases; unmatched bases: 1. Germline CDR1 and CDR2: MNHEY and SVGAGI. CDR3 coding DNA: TGTGCCAGCAGTTACTCGACAGGGGACTCTGGAAACACCATATATTTT. This translates into CASSYSTGDSGNTIYF.

The chain is built from TRBV14 and TRBJ2-5, with D unclear. This CDR3 spans 13 amino acids. The germline V gene encodes CDR1 SGHDN and CDR2 FVKESK. V was clipped by 3 bases and J by 5 bases, with 10 bases between them. CDR3 in DNA: TGTGCCAGCAGCCAGCGTAGGTGGGAGACCCAGTACTTC. Protein: CASSQRRWETQYF.